This T cell receptor (beta chain) was obtained from a study of technical replicates of blood from four donors. The repertoire was sequenced with immunoSEQ multiplex PCR; TCRdb's copy has only in-frame clones and lacks some. The sample holds 82,000 or so clones, just over 95% seen once. What was sequenced was T cells isolated from PBMCs. The origin of this receptor is a human donor in good health.

CDR3 in amino acids: CASSIDLSGERYEQYF. In nucleotides, the CDR3 is TGTGCCAGTAGTATAGATCTATCGGGGGAACGATACGAGCAGTACTTC. The rearrangement joins TRBV19 to TRBJ2-7; D may be TRBD2 (6 bases). The V gene lost 0 bases and the J gene lost 4 bases, with 16 bases spanning the gap. CDR1 is LNHDA and CDR2 is SQIVND in the germline V gene (reference sequence). The CDR3 loop spans 16 amino acids.